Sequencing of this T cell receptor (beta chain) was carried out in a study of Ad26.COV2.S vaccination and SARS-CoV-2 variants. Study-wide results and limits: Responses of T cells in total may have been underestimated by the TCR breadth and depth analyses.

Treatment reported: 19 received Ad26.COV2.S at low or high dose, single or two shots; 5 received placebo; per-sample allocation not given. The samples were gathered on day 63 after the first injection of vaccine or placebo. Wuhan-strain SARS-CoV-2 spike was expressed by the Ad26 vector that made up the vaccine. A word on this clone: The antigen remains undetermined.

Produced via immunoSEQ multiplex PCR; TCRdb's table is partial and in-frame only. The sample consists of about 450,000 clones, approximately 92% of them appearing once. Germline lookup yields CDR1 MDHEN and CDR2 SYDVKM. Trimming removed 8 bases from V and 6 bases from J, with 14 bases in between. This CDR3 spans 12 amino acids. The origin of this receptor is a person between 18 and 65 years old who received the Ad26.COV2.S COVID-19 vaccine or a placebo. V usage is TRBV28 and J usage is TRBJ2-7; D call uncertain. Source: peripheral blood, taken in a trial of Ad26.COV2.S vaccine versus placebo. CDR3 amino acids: CASHSRWGEQYF. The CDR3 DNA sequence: TGTGCCAGCCACTCCCGATGGGGCGAGCAGTACTTC.